This T cell receptor (beta chain) was captured in a study of cytomegalovirus exposure and HLA in healthy donors. Overall study findings and caveats: Several V segments, TRBV6-2 and TRBV6-3 among them, could not be told apart and were dropped. Within an earlier analysis, most TCR beta V segments proved productive either about 90% or about 30% of the time.

The CDR3 sequence is 15 residues long. V shed 11 bases and J shed 5 bases, with 21 bases lying between them. Per the germline V gene, CDR1 is MNHGY and CDR2 is SVAAGI. Vbeta (60) and Jbeta (13) primers were used in the PCR. The protocol was immunoSEQ multiplex PCR, while the TCRdb copy is restricted to in-frame clones and leaves out a portion. The sample has about 160,000 clones; approximately 80% are singletons. Concerning this clone: Antigen: not known.

The receptor was isolated from a female donor in good health and CMV-seronegative. This chain connects TRBV6-9 to TRBJ1-4, with a weak D call TRBD1 (5 bases). Specimen: PBMCs. CDR3 in amino acids: CARGLLGLVNEKLFF. The CDR3 DNA reads as TGTGCCCGGGGGTTATTAGGGCTGGTAAATGAAAAACTGTTTTTT.